Shown below are 9 T cell receptor beta chains from a single sample sequenced in a study of blood T cell repertoires in COVID-19. Using immunoSEQ multiplex PCR, the repertoire was profiled, and TCRdb retains in-frame clones only, with some absent. The sample carries about 200,000 clones, around 80% recorded once. The sample taken for sequencing was peripheral blood. These TCRs come from a human donor in a cohort sampled during active COVID-19.

In regard to this clone: At one end, the junction sequence differs from germline, possibly due to a read error. This chain joins TRBV9 and TRBJ2-4; 13 bases agree with TRBD2. Germline values: CDR1 SGDLS, CDR2 YYNGEE. The CDR3 consists of 12 residues. The CDR3: CASEGLAGAPSF. CDR3 bases: TGTGCCAGCGAAGGACTAGCGGGAGCCCCGAGCTTC.

The rearrangement joins TRBV7-5 to TRBJ2-7; the D call of TRBD2 is as the table states it, not checked on the DNA. TRBV7-5 constitutes a pseudogene. This CDR3 is 17 amino acids long. CDR3 region: CVRSLVTSGRVPYEQYF. In nucleotides, the CDR3 is TGTGTCAGAAGCTTAGTGACTAGCGGGAGGGTCCCCTACGAGCAGTACTTC.

The J gene is TRBJ2-3, the V gene TRBV28, with 8 bases aligning to TRBD2. CDR1 MDHEN and CDR2 SYDVKM come from the germline V gene. CDR3 length: 17 residues. V was pared by 3 bases and J by 3 bases, with 11 bases of the junction left unmatched. The CDR3 coding sequence is TGTGCCAGCAGTTTTAACGGGAGGGCCATGGTTACAGATACGCAGTATTTT. Its protein product is CASSFNGRAMVTDTQYF.

The rearrangement uses TRBV7-8 and TRBJ2-7; 8 positions match TRBD1. V lost 5 bases, J lost 2 bases, and 8 bases stayed unmatched. The length of the CDR3 is 15 residues. In germline, CDR1 is SGHVS, CDR2 FQNEAQ. The CDR3 DNA reads as TGTGCCAGCAGCCCCTACGTGGACAGGGCCTACGAGCAGTACTTC. Translation gives CASSPYVDRAYEQYF.

This sequence joins TRBV19 and TRBJ2-6; 7 bases align to TRBD1. V was pared by 6 bases and J by 4 bases, with 6 bases of the junction left unmatched. Germline V lookup: CDR1 LNHDA, CDR2 SQIVND (reference sequence). The CDR3 runs to 15 residues. For the CDR3, the DNA is TGTGCCAGTAGCTCCAGGGGGACCGGGGCCAACGTCCTGACTTTC. Its translation: CASSSRGTGANVLTF.

This clone was counted only a few times. This chain uses TRBV27 with TRBJ1-6, with TRBD1 matching over 7 bases. Unmatched junction bases numbered 10, after V lost 7 bases and J lost 10 bases. Looked up from germline, CDR1 is MNHEY and CDR2 is SMNVEV (reference sequence). The CDR3 loop spans 14 amino acids. The CDR3 sequence is CASTSGTVGSPLHF. CDR3 nucleotide sequence: TGTGCCAGCACCTCAGGGACAGTCGGCTCACCCCTCCACTTT.

This chain links TRBV11-2 with TRBJ2-1; 13 bases map to TRBD2. The CDR3 is 17 amino acids. J gave up 1 base and V 3 bases, and 3 bases lay outside the gene matches. Germline CDR1 and CDR2: SGHAT and FQNNGV. The CDR3 region is CASSFRLAGGSYNEQFF. The CDR3 DNA is TGTGCCAGCAGCTTCCGACTAGCGGGAGGATCCTACAATGAGCAGTTCTTC.

This clone was picked up one time. CDR3 sequence (DNA): TGTGCCAGTAGCGACAGAAGGGAAAAACTGTTTTTT. Translated: CASSDRREKLFF. The chain employs TRBV19 and TRBJ1-4, with TRBD1 as a possible D gene (5 bases). CDR1 is LNHDA, CDR2 SQIVND, per germline (reference sequence). The CDR3 runs 12 residues. Trimming pared 6 bases from V and 8 bases from J, leaving 10 bases between.

The V call is TRBV5-1, the J call TRBJ2-1, with TRBD2 matching over 14 bases. The junction had 6 bases not matched to a gene; V was cut back by 3 bases and J by 4 bases. This CDR3 has 17 residues. Germline assignment: CDR1 SGHRS and CDR2 YFSETQ. The CDR3 DNA reads as TGCGCCAGCAGCTGGACCGGGACTAGCGGGAGATACAATGAGCAGTTCTTC. Translation: CASSWTGTSGRYNEQFF.